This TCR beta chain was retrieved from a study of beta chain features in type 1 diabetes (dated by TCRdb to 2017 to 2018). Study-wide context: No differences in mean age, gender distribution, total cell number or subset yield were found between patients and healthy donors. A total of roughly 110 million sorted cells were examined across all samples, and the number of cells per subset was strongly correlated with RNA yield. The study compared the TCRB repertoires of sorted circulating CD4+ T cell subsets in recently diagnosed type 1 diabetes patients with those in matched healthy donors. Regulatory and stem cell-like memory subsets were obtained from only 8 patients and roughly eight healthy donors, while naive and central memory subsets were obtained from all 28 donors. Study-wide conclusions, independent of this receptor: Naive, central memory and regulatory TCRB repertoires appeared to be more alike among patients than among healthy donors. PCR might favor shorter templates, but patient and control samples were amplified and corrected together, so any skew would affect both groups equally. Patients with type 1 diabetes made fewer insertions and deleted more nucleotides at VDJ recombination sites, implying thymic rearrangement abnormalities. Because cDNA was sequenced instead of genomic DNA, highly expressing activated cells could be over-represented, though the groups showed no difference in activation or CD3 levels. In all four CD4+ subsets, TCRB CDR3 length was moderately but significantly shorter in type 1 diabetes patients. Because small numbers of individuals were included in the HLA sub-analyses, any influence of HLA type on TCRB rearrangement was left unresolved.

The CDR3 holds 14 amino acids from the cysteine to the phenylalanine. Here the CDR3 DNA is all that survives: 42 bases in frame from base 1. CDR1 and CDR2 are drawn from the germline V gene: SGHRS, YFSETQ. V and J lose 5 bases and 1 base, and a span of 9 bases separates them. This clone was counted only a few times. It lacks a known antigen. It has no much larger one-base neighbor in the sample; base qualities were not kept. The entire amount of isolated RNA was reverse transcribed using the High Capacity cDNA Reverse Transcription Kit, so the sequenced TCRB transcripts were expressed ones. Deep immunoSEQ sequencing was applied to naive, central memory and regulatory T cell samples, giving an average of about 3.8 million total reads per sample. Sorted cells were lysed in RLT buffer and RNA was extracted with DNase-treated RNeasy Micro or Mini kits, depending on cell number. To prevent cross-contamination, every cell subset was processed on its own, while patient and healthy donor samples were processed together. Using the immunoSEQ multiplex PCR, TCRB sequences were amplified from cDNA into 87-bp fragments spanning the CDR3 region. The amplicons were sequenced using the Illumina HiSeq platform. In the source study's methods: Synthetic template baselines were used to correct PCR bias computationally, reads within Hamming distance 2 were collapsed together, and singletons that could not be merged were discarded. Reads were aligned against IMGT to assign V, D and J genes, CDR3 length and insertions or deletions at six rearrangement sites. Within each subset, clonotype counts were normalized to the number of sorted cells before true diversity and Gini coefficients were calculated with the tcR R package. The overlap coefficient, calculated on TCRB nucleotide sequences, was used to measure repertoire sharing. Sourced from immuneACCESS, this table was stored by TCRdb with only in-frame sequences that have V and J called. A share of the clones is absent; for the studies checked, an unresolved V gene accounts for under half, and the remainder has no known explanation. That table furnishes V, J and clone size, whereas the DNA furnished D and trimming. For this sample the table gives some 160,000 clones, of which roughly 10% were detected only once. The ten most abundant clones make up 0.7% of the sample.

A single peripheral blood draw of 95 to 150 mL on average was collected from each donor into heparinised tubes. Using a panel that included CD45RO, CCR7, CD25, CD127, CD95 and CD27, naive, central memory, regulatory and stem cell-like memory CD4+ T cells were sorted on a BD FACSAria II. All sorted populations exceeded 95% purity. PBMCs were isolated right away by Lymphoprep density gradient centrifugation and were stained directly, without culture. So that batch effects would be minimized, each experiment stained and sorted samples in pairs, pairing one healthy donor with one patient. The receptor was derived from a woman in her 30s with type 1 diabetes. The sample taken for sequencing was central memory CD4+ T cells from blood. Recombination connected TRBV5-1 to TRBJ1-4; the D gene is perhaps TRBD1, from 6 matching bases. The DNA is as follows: TGCGCCAGCAGTGAGACAGGAACTAATGAAAAACTGTTTTTT. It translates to CASSETGTNEKLFF.